A single sample is the source of the 20 T cell receptor beta chains below, sequenced in a study of T cells in Graves' hyperthyroidism and ophthalmopathy. It was RNA transcripts that yielded the amplified TCR beta CDR3 regions. TCR CDR3 regions were first amplified by RT-PCR with HTBI primers. MiXCR, applied by TCRdb to the multiplex PCR reads, yields one record per CDR3 protein. Found here are 600,000 or so distinct CDR3 sequences, roughly 15% of them singletons; the top ten hold 3% to 4%. The source material was blood. The origin of the receptors is a young woman with Graves' hyperthyroidism.

This clonotype was observed many times. The chain couples TRBV28 to TRBJ1-1, with D tentatively TRBD1 (6 bases). V dropped 1 base and J dropped 3 bases, with 15 bases sitting between them. This CDR3 comprises 16 residues. Germline V gene data show CDR1 as MDHEN and CDR2 as SYDVKM. This CDR3 is CASSLYRQAIYTEAFF. The DNA for the CDR3 is TGTGCCAGCAGTTTATATAGACAGGCGATTTACACTGAAGCTTTCTTT. Complete variable domain (other parts from reference TRBV28 and TRBJ1-1): DVKVTQSSRYLVKRTGEKVFLECVQDMDHENMFWYRQDPGLGLRLIYFSYDVKMKEKGDIPEGYSVSREKKERFSLILESASTNQTSMYLCASSLYRQAIYTEAFFGQGTRLTVV.

This chain links TRBV7-8 with TRBJ2-3; D ambiguous. CDR1 is SGHVS, CDR2 FQNEAQ, per germline. V was pared by 5 bases and J by 2 bases, with 14 bases between. The CDR3 has 15 residues. CDR3 sequence (DNA): TGTGCCAGCAGCGACGAGGACGGTATCACAGATACGCAGTATTTT. Translated: CASSDEDGITDTQYF.

About this clonotype itself: No conserved phenylalanine or tryptophan is present at the end of the CDR3, so a read error is the likely explanation. This chain links TRBV30 with TRBJ2-7; TRBD1 aligns across 8 bases. CDR3 length equals 14 residues. J lost 5 bases, V lost 3 bases, and 9 bases had no gene match. From germline, CDR1 is GTSNPN and CDR2 SVGIG (reference sequence). CDR3 sequence (DNA): TGTGCCTGGAGCGCGACCCTACAGGGGGACGAGCAGTACCTC. It codes for CAWSATLQGDEQYL.

This sequence joins TRBV30 and TRBJ2-1, with 8 bases matching TRBD1. Germline CDR1 reads GTSNPN; CDR2 reads SVGIG (reference sequence). Trimming at V came to 4 bases and at J to 2 bases, leaving 1 base not matched to a gene. This CDR3 contains 13 residues. The CDR3 is CAWNRGAYNEQFF. CDR3 in DNA: TGTGCCTGGAACAGGGGGGCCTACAATGAGCAGTTCTTC.

The table lists this clonotype with a few counts. V and J are TRBV20-1 and TRBJ2-1, with D perhaps matching TRBD1 or TRBD2 (7 bases each). The J call could be wrong; TRBJ2-7 is a better fit for the DNA end. This CDR3 comprises 15 residues. Germline V CDR1 and CDR2: DFQATT, SNEGSKA (reference sequence). CDR3 DNA: TGCAGTGCTCACCCCGACAGGGAGGGCTACAATGAGCAGTACTTC. This gives the protein CSAHPDREGYNEQYF.

The chain joins TRBV7-8 to TRBJ2-6; D is ambiguous. The CDR3 spans 17 residues. Germline V gene data show CDR1 as SGHVS and CDR2 as FQNEAQ. V was trimmed by 3 bases and J by 0 bases, leaving 12 bases between them. DNA for the CDR3: TGTGCCAGCAGCTTTCGGCCGCCCCCCTCTGGGGCCAACGTCCTGACTTTC. Translation gives CASSFRPPPSGANVLTF.

This clonotype was counted only a few times. V and J are TRBV27 and TRBJ1-2; possibly TRBD1 for D (5 bases). V was pared by 4 bases and J by 3 bases, with 12 bases between. The CDR3 totals 14 residues. Germline CDR1 reads MNHEY; CDR2 reads SMNVEV (reference sequence). CDR3 sequence: CASSWARVDYGYTF. The CDR3 DNA reads TGTGCCAGCAGTTGGGCCAGGGTGGACTATGGCTACACCTTC.

This clonotype showed up many times. The rearrangement links TRBV28 to TRBJ2-3; 14 bases are a match to TRBD2. V lost 4 bases and J lost 4; bases outside the gene matches: 7. CDR3 length equals 17 residues. The germline CDR1 and CDR2 sequences are MDHEN and SYDVKM. CDR3 nucleotide sequence: TGTGCCAGCAGTTCCAAGGGACTAGCGGGAGTAGCAGATACGCAGTATTTT. Residues: CASSSKGLAGVADTQYF.

This clonotype has a count of ten or more. The chain joins TRBV24-1 to TRBJ1-2; D not resolved. The V gene's germline CDR1 is KGHDR and CDR2 SFDVKD. The CDR3 is 13 residues long. The V and J ends lost 4 bases and 5 bases respectively, with 10 bases between them. In DNA, the CDR3 is TGTGCCACCAGTGAGAGGGAGCCGTATGGCTACACCTTC. Protein sequence: CATSEREPYGYTF.

This clonotype was seen repeatedly, ten times or more. The rearrangement joins TRBV12-3 or TRBV12-4 to TRBJ1-5, with D unclear. V shed 2 bases and J shed 0 bases, with 11 bases lying between them. CDR3 length: 16 amino acids. CDR3 residues: CASSLLGSLSNQPQHF. The CDR3 DNA sequence: TGTGCCAGCAGTTTATTGGGGTCTCTTAGCAATCAGCCCCAGCATTTT.

This clonotype occurred many times. V usage is TRBV2 and J usage is TRBJ1-5; the D gene is possibly TRBD1 (5 bases). The CDR3 contains 13 residues. V was cut by 2 bases and J by 7 bases, with 9 bases left in between. The V gene's germline CDR1 is SNHLY and CDR2 FYNNEI. CDR3 in amino acids: CASSELGVQPQHF. The DNA for the CDR3 is TGTGCCAGCAGTGAATTGGGGGTCCAGCCCCAGCATTTT.

This clonotype occurred many times. The chain couples TRBV11-2 to TRBJ2-2; unclear D gene. V lost 1 base, J lost 4 bases, and 10 bases lay in between. The CDR3 has 15 residues. Germline-derived CDR1 and CDR2 are SGHAT and FQNNGV. Here the CDR3 reads CASSLGLDRTGELFF. DNA for the CDR3: TGTGCCAGCAGCTTAGGGCTCGACCGCACCGGGGAGCTGTTTTTT.

The table lists this clonotype with a few counts. The chain recombines TRBV30 with TRBJ2-3; 7 nucleotides align to TRBD2. CDR1 is GTSNPN, CDR2 SVGIG, per germline (reference sequence). The V gene end was trimmed by 2 bases and the J gene end by 6 bases; junction bases not matched to a gene: 14. The CDR3 runs 16 residues. CDR3 protein: CAWSMNSAGVGDTQYF. CDR3 DNA: TGTGCCTGGAGTATGAACTCGGCGGGAGTCGGTGATACGCAGTATTTT.

The V call is TRBV29-1, the J call TRBJ2-3; 14 bases match TRBD2. The J segment lost 2 bases and the V segment lost 5 bases, leaving 15 bases of the junction unmatched. The germline V gene encodes CDR1 SQVTM and CDR2 ANQGSEA. This CDR3 comprises 19 residues. In DNA form, the CDR3 reads TGCAGCGTTCCTTCACCCCCCGGGACTAGCGGGAGTATCACAGATACGCAGTATTTT. This encodes CSVPSPPGTSGSITDTQYF.

V is TRBV5-6 and J is TRBJ1-2; D gene uncertain. CDR1 is SGHDT and CDR2 is YYEEEE in the germline V gene. This CDR3 has 15 amino acids. Trimming stripped 0 bases from V and 8 bases from J, with 17 bases between. CDR3 loop: CASSLVEAGYSGYTF. As DNA, the CDR3 is TGTGCCAGCAGCTTGGTGGAGGCAGGATATTCAGGCTACACCTTC. The whole variable domain, filled in from reference TRBV5-6 and TRBJ1-2, reads DAGVTQSPTHLIKTRGQQVTLRCSPKSGHDTVSWYQQALGQGPQFIFQYYEEEERQRGNFPDRFSGHQFPNYSSELNVNALLLGDSALYLCASSLVEAGYSGYTFGSGTRLTVV.

This clonotype was detected many times. The rearrangement joins TRBV6-2 or TRBV6-3 to TRBJ2-7; D gene unclear. CDR3 length equals 12 residues. With 6 bases removed from V and 8 bases from J, the gap between germline ends came to 14 bases. The germline CDR1 and CDR2 sequences are MNHEY and SVGEGT. CDR3 sequence (DNA): TGTGCCAGCAGCTCCGGCGATTTGAAGCAGTACTTC. Translation gives CASSSGDLKQYF.

The rearrangement uses TRBV7-2 and TRBJ2-5; 13 bases fit TRBD2. V shed 5 bases, J shed 0 bases, and the junction held 3 bases outside the gene matches. The germline gives CDR1 SGHTA, CDR2 FQGNSA. The CDR3 loop spans 16 amino acids. DNA for the CDR3: TGTGCCAGCAGCCTGACTAGCGGGAGGTACCAAGAGACCCAGTACTTC. Amino acid sequence: CASSLTSGRYQETQYF.

There are many counts of this clonotype. V and J are TRBV28 and TRBJ2-3, with D unclear. V dropped 6 bases and J dropped 3 bases, with 13 bases sitting between them. There are 14 residues in the CDR3. Germline CDR1 reads MDHEN; CDR2 reads SYDVKM. Here the CDR3 DNA reads TGTGCCAGCAGGGACGGTGGTGGTACAGATACGCAGTATTTT. This codes for CASRDGGGTDTQYF.

This clonotype has ten or more counts. In DNA, the CDR3 is TGCAGTGCTAGAGACCAACGGCAGGGGAAGACCCAGTACTTC. Encoded protein: CSARDQRQGKTQYF. The chain recombines TRBV20-1 with TRBJ2-5; a weak D match, TRBD1 (6 bases). From germline, CDR1 is DFQATT and CDR2 SNEGSKA (reference sequence). The V end was cut by 0 bases, the J end by 6 bases, with 14 bases between. The CDR3 loop spans 14 amino acids.

This rearrangement joins TRBV28 to TRBJ2-7; 8 bases are shared with TRBD2. This CDR3 comprises 14 residues. V lost 4 bases, J lost 6 bases, and 8 bases stayed unmatched. CDR1 is MDHEN, CDR2 SYDVKM, per germline. CDR3 protein: CASSSGGVGTEQYF. The CDR3 DNA sequence: TGTGCCAGCAGTTCGGGGGGGGTGGGGACCGAGCAGTACTTC.